These T cell receptor beta chains were read from a single sample in a study of regulatory T cells in long-lasting Graves disease. One entry per CDR3 protein, called by TCRdb with MiXCR from the multiplex PCR reads. The table shows fewer than 400,000 distinct CDR3 sequences, with roughly a fifth occurring only once. The material was peripheral blood mononuclear cells (PBMCs), obtained when the disease was refractory, from a patient treated with antithyroid drugs. The receptors were sampled from a female donor with Graves disease. CDR3s include the opening cysteine and the closing phenylalanine or tryptophan. Each record gives: D gene, clone size, J gene, V gene, CDR3 protein, CDR3 DNA. D genes are given only for firm matches. A clone size is listed for some rows: how often the clone was seen (once, few, many), or a class if it is expanded.

>TRBD2|-|TRBJ2-1|TRBV7-2
CASSFIAGSHNEQFF
TGTGCCAGCAGCTTCATAGCGGGCTCACACAATGAGCAGTTCTTC
>TRBD2|many|TRBJ2-1|TRBV11-2
CASSPTTSGSNEQFF
TGTGCCAGCAGCCCGACGACTAGCGGGTCCAATGAGCAGTTCTTC
>-|-|TRBJ2-7|TRBV6-1
CASTQAFRGNLDEQYF
TGTGCCAGCACTCAGGCATTTCGGGGGAATTTAGACGAGCAGTACTTC
>TRBD2|-|TRBJ2-5|TRBV7-2
CASSNPPLFRGRRETQYF
TGTGCCAGCAGCAATCCTCCTTTGTTTCGCGGGAGGAGAGAGACCCAGTACTTC
>TRBD1|-|TRBJ2-6|TRBV4-1
CASSQGARGPSGANVLTF
TGCGCCAGCAGCCAAGGGGCCAGGGGGCCCTCTGGGGCCAACGTCCTGACTTTC
>-|many|TRBJ1-5|TRBV7-3
CASGLQRHQPQHF
TGTGCCAGCGGGCTACAACGTCATCAGCCCCAGCATTTT
>-|-|TRBJ1-5|TRBV6-1
CASSELTSGSQPQHF
TGTGCCAGCAGTGAACTCACTTCAGGGTCTCAGCCCCAGCATTTT
>-|-|TRBJ1-2|TRBV4-3
CASTLKGRAGYGYTF
TGCGCCAGCACCTTAAAAGGCAGGGCGGGCTATGGCTACACCTTC
>TRBD1|many|TRBJ1-2|TRBV24-1
CATSDRTAGGSDGYTF
TGTGCCACCAGTGATCGGACGGCAGGGGGCTCGGATGGCTACACCTTC
>-|-|TRBJ2-7|TRBV6-1
CASSTPAAHEQYF
TGTGCCAGCAGCACGCCGGCGGCCCACGAGCAGTACTTC
>TRBD1|many|TRBJ1-4|TRBV7-9
CASSSGGEKEKLFF
TGTGCCAGCAGCTCAGGGGGCGAAAAAGAAAAACTGTTTTTT
>-|many|TRBJ1-6|TRBV7-2
CASSLFARGYGSPLHF
TGTGCCAGCAGCTTATTTGCCAGGGGTTATGGTTCACCCCTCCACTTT
>-|-|TRBJ1-2|TRBV5-1
CASSLQGSGGYTF
TGCGCCAGCAGCTTACAGGGCTCGGGCGGCTACACCTTC
>-|few|TRBJ1-5|TRBV30
CAWSTGLQPQHF
TGTGCCTGGAGTACCGGACTCCAGCCCCAGCATTTT
>TRBD1|few|TRBJ1-1|TRBV5-1
CASSSTGGSRTEAFF
TGCGCCAGCAGCTCGACAGGGGGCTCGAGGACTGAAGCTTTCTTT
>-|many|TRBJ1-4|TRBV20-1
CSARDGPGEKLFF
TGCAGTGCTAGAGACGGGCCGGGCGAAAAACTGTTTTTT
>-|-|TRBJ1-6|TRBV5-1
CASSQGQNSPLHF
TGCGCCAGCAGCCAAGGGCAGAATTCACCCCTCCACTTT
>TRBD1|once|TRBJ1-5|TRBV6-2/TRBV6-3
CASSSQGVGPQHF
TGTGCCAGCAGTTCCCAGGGGGTCGGGCCCCAGCATTTT
>TRBD1|many|TRBJ1-1|TRBV12-3/TRBV12-4
CASSFGTGAEAFF
TGTGCCAGCAGTTTTGGGACAGGGGCTGAAGCTTTCTTT
>TRBD2|few|TRBJ2-7|TRBV6-6
CASSYSGLAAVMYF
TGTGCCAGCAGTTACTCGGGACTAGCGGCCGTCATGTACTTC
>-|-|TRBJ1-2|TRBV5-4
CASSFGEGGYTF
TGTGCCAGCAGCTTCGGGGAGGGTGGCTACACCTTC
>TRBD1|-|TRBJ1-2|TRBV24-1
CATSDGRTGGYGYTF
TGTGCCACCAGTGACGGAAGGACAGGGGGCTATGGCTACACCTTC
>TRBD1|-|TRBJ1-5|TRBV7-8
CASSAMTGGLRQPQHF
TGTGCCAGCAGCGCCATGACAGGGGGCCTAAGGCAGCCCCAGCATTTT
>-|few|TRBJ2-2|TRBV9
CASSVAVAHTGELFF
TGTGCCAGCAGCGTAGCTGTAGCCCACACCGGGGAGCTGTTTTTT
>TRBD1|many|TRBJ1-4|TRBV27
CASSNDRTRGNEKLFF
TGTGCCAGCAGCAACGACCGGACCAGGGGGAATGAAAAACTGTTTTTT
>-|many|TRBJ2-7|TRBV6-1
CASKRTVRIYEQYF
TGTGCCAGCAAGAGGACCGTCCGAATTTACGAGCAGTACTTC
>-|many|TRBJ2-5|TRBV12-3/TRBV12-4
CASSFHRDQETQYF
TGTGCCAGCAGTTTTCACAGGGACCAAGAGACCCAGTACTTC
>TRBD1|few|TRBJ2-2|TRBV12-3/TRBV12-4
CASSLRQGALTGELFF
TGTGCCAGCAGTCTAAGACAGGGGGCGCTCACCGGGGAGCTGTTTTTT
>-|few|TRBJ2-7|TRBV10-3
CAIGGDPRAYEQYF
TGTGCCATCGGCGGGGACCCCAGGGCCTACGAGCAGTACTTC
>TRBD1|many|TRBJ1-1|TRBV7-9
CASSIGQVNTEAFF
TGTGCCAGCAGCATCGGACAGGTGAACACTGAAGCTTTCTTT
>TRBD2|-|TRBJ2-2|TRBV20-1
CSARTSGRRGTGELFF
TGCAGTGCTAGAACTAGCGGGAGAAGGGGCACCGGGGAGCTGTTTTTT